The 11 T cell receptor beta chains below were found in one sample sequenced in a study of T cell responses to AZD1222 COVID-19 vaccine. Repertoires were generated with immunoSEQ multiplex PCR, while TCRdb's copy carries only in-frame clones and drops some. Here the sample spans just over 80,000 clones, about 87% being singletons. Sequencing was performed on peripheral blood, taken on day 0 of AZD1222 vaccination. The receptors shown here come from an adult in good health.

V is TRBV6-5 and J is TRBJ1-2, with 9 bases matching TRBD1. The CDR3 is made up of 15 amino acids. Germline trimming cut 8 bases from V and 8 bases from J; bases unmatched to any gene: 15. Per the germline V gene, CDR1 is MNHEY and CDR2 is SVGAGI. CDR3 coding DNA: TGTGCCAGCCGAAGCCTTACAGGGGGCGCGTGGGGCTACACCTTC. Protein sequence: CASRSLTGGAWGYTF.

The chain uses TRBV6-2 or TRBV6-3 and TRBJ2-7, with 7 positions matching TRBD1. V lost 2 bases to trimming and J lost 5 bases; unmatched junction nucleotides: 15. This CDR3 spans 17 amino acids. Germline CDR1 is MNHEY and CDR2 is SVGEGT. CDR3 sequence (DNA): TGTGCCAGCAGTTACATGCAGGGGGTCCCAGTGGGGGACGAGCAGTACTTC. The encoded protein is CASSYMQGVPVGDEQYF.

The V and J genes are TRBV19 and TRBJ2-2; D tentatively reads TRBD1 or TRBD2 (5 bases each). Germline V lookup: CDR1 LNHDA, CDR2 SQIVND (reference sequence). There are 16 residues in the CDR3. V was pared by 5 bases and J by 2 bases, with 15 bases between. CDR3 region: CASSFTGTLNTGELFF. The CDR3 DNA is TGTGCCAGTAGTTTTACCGGGACCCTTAACACCGGGGAGCTGTTTTTT. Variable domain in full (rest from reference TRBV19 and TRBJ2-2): DGGITQSPKYLFRKEGQNVTLSCEQNLNHDAMYWYRQDPGQGLRLIYYSQIVNDFQKGDIAEGYSVSREKKESFPLTVTSAQKNPTAFYLCASSFTGTLNTGELFFGEGSRLTVL.

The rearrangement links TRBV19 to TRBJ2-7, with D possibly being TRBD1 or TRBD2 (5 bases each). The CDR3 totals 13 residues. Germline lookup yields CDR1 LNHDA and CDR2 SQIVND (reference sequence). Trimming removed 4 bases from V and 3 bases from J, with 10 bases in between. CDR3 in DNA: TGTGCCAGTAGTAGGGCAGGGAGCTACGAGCAGTACTTC. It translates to CASSRAGSYEQYF.

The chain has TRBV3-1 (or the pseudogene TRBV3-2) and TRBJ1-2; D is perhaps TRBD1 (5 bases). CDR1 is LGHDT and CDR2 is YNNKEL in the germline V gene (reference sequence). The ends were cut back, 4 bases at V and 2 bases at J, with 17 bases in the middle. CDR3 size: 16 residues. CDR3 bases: TGTGCCAGCAGCCCCAGTTTCAGGGTAGTGAACTATGGCTACACCTTC. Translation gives CASSPSFRVVNYGYTF.

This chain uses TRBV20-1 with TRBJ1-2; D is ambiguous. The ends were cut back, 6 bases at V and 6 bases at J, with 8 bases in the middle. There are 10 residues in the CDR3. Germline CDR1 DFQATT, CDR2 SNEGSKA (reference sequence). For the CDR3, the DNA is TGCAGTGCGCGGGGAAATGGCTACACCTTC. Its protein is CSARGNGYTF.

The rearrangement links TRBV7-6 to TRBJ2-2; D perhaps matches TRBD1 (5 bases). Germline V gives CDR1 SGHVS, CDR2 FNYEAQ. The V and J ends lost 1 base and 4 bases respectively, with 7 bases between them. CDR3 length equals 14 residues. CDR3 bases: TGTGCCAGCAGCTTAGTTAGGGGCACCGGGGAGCTGTTTTTT. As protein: CASSLVRGTGELFF.

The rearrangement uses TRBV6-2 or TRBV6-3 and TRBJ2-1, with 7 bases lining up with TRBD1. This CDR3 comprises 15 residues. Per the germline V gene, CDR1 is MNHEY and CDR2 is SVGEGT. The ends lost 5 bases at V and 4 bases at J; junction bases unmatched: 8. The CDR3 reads CASSIGGAGYNEQFF. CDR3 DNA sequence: TGTGCCAGCAGTATAGGGGGCGCCGGGTACAATGAGCAGTTCTTC.

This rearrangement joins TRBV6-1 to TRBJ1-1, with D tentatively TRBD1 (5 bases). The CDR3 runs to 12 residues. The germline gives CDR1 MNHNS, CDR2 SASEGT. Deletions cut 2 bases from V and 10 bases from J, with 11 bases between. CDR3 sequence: CASSETGLRAFF. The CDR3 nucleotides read TGTGCCAGCAGTGAAACGGGGCTGAGAGCTTTCTTT.

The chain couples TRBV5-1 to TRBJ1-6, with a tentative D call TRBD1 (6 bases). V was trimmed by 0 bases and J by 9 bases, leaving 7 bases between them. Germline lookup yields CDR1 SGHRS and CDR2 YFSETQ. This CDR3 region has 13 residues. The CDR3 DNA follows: TGCGCCAGCAGCTTGGGCAGGGGTTCACCCCTCCACTTT. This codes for CASSLGRGSPLHF.

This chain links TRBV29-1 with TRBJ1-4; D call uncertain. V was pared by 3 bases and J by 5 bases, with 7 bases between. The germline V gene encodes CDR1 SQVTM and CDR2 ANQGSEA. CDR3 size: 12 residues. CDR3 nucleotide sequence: TGCAGCGTTGAGAGAGAAAATGAAAAACTGTTTTTT. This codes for CSVERENEKLFF.